This T cell receptor (beta chain) was identified during a study of blood T cell repertoires in COVID-19. TCRdb's copy holds only in-frame clones and misses some; the assay was immunoSEQ multiplex PCR. The data hold approximately 83,000 clones, with about four fifths observed a single time. V was shortened by 1 base and J by 2 bases, with 12 bases between the two germline ends. Germline assignment: CDR1 SGHDT and CDR2 YYEEEE. The length of the CDR3 is 15 residues. The sequencing input was peripheral blood. The chain is built from TRBV5-6 and TRBJ2-5; TRBD1 is a possible D gene (5 bases). The TCR comes from a woman over 75 with acute or convalescent COVID-19. CDR3 sequence reads: CASSLRGLGQETQYF. CDR3 nucleotide sequence: TGTGCCAGCAGCTTGAGGGGTTTAGGACAAGAGACCCAGTACTTC.